A single T cell receptor (beta chain) is shown here with its context. This clone was seen just once. Its target antigen remains unknown. No base qualities exist here, and no much larger clone lies one base off it. Sample time point, as interpreted from the label and publication: baseline before first vaccination. Samples from vaccinated people were obtained from the UK trials COV001 and COV002, which included a single-blind randomized controlled phase 2/3 trial of AZD1222 (ChAdOx1 nCoV-19) in healthy adults. Trial participant PBMC samples were collected at day 0 and day 28 after the second dose for TCRbeta chain sequencing. The sample belongs to a study of T cell responses to AZD1222 COVID-19 vaccine (dated by TCRdb to the early 2020s). The study in broad terms: AZD1222 recipients whose second dose came at about 4 weeks and those whose second dose came at about 12 weeks were combined into one group, since spike-specific TCR depth and breadth did not differ between the two schedules. Enrollment into the trials was organized by age into subgroups of 18-55, 56-69 and 70-plus years, and those subgroups contained roughly 150, 30 and 60 TCR-sequenced participants, respectively. TCR sequencing covered more than 230 trial participants: roughly 200 given two doses of AZD1222 and about 26 given two doses of MenACWY control vaccine.

The full study reports these points: In the small 56-69-year group, the increase in depth fell short of significance, most likely because of low power. Because no day 14 peak-response samples were available, repertoires were characterized only after the peak T cell response. Participants were mostly white British, with more females than males. The authors suggested clonal diversity may have been underestimated. Conclusions about previously exposed vaccinees are limited because only six or seven AZD1222 recipients were SARS-CoV-2 seropositive at baseline. Reportedly, close to half of the unique spike-specific TCRs recognized epitopes lying outside the regions that are mutated in the B.1.351 and B.1.1.7 variants. Spike-specific TCR breadth and depth rose significantly after two AZD1222 doses compared with day 0 and with MenACWY recipients. The whole spike protein was spanned by vaccine-associated CD4 TCRs, and dominant responses were seen in regions 160-218 and 743-854.

The CDR3 regions of human TCRbeta chains were analyzed by immunosequencing. The study's processing was this. TCRs in the repertoires were matched against a reference library of SARS-CoV-2-specific TCRs that had been generated with the MIRA antigen-specificity platform. Breadth was defined as the fraction of unique TCRs that were SARS-CoV-2-associated, and depth was defined as the fraction of total T cells that were SARS-CoV-2-associated. Using the MIRA data, each spike-specific TCR was mapped to the spike region that the TCR reacts to and placed in a CD4 or CD8 class. Log10-transformed breadth and depth values were compared by one-way ANOVA with Sidak's multiple comparisons tests. Entries here come from immuneACCESS through TCRdb and include only in-frame sequences with V and J called. Some clones fail to appear in such tables; in the studies checked, an unresolved V gene covers under half of the shortfall, and the cause of the remainder is unknown. From that table come the V and J calls and clone size; the DNA was used to work out D and trimming. The sample table holds 150,000 to 200,000 clones, of which about 91% were seen once. The ten largest clonotypes hold about 4.5% of the sample.

The germline V and J ends show losses of 4 bases and 5 bases respectively, and no gene match explains 9 bases of the junction. Inclusive of the bounding cysteine and phenylalanine, the CDR3 is 15 residues long. CDR3 DNA is the only sequence kept; it has 45 bases, read in frame from the first base. The germline V gene encodes CDR1 MDHEN and CDR2 SYDVKM. The receptor's source is an adult in good health. Sequences were derived from peripheral blood, sampled on day 0 of AZD1222 vaccination. The chain is made from TRBV28 and TRBJ2-5, and 8 bases in between align with TRBD1. The DNA sequence is TGTGCCAGCAGTTCCAGACAGGGGTTGGGGGAGACCCAGTACTTC. It encodes CASSSRQGLGETQYF.